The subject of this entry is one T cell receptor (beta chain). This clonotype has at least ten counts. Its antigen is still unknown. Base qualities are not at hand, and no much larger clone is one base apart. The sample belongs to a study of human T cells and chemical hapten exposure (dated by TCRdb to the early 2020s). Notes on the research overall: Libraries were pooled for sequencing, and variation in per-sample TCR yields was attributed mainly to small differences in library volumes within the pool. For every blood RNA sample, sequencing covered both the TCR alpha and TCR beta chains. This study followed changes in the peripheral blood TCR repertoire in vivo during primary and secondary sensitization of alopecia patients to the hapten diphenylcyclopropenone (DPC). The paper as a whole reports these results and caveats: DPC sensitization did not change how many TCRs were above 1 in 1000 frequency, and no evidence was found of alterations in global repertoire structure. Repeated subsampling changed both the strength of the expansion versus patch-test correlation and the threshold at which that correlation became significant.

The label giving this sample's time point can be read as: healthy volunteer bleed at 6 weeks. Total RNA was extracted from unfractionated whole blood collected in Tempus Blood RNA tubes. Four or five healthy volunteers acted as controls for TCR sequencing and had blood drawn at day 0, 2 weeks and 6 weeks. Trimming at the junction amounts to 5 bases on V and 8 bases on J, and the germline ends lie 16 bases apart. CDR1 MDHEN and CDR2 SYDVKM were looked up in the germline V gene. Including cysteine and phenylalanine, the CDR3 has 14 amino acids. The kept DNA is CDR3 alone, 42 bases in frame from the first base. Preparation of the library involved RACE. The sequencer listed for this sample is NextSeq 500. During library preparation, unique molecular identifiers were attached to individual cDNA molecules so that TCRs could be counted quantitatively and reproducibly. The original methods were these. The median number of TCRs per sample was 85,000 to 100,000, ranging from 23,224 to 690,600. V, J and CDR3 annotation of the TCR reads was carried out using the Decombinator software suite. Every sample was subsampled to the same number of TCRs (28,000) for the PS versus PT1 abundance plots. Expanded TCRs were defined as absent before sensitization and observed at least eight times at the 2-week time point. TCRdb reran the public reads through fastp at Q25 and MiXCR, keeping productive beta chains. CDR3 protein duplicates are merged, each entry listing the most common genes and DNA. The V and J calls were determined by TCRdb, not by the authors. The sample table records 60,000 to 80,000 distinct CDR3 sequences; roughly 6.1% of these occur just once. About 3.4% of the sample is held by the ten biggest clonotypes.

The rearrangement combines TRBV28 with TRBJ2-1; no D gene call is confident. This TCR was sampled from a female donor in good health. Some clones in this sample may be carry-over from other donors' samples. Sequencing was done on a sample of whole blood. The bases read TGTGCCAGCAGTCCCCGGAGCGTGGCCGATGAGCAGTTCTTC. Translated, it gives CASSPRSVADEQFF.